The clone carrying this TCR beta chain was counted a few times. Its specificity is unknown. The data are from a study of T cell repertoires in cytomegalovirus infection. Across the study: TCR beta signatures that were public indicated CMV infection and matching HLA type.

Whole-study findings and limits: Carriers of CMV and the relevant HLA type were discriminated by public TCR beta frequency.

TCRdb re-analysed the reads in MiXCR, keeping a single row per CDR3 protein. The sample records roughly 200,000 distinct CDR3 sequences, roughly 17% being singletons. The CDR3 extends over 14 amino acids. The germline V gene has CDR1 MNHEY and CDR2 SMNVEV (reference sequence). The V and J ends lost 2 bases and 2 bases respectively, with 9 bases between them. The chain recombines TRBV27 with TRBJ2-5, with D perhaps TRBD1 (5 bases). The sequencing sample was made of CD8+ T cells from PBMCs. The TCR sequence derives from a human donor in good health (CMV status not recorded). Some clones in this sample may be carry-over from other donors' samples. Here the CDR3 DNA reads TGTGCCAGCAGTTTACAGGGAAGACAAGAGACCCAGTACTTC. Protein product: CASSLQGRQETQYF.